This paragraph reports one T cell receptor (beta chain). This clone was observed a single time. Its antigen target is currently unknown. No base quality information exists; no much larger clone differs at one position. The receptor library was made with the immunoSEQ multiplex PCR assay. For the multiplex PCR, a mixture combining 60 forward primers for TCR Vbeta segments and 13 reverse primers for TCR Jbeta segments was used. Amplification of the CDR3 region of rearranged TCR beta genes was performed with a multiplex PCR assay on genomic DNA. On the Illumina HiSeq System, the amplified TCR beta libraries were sequenced as 87-base-pair reads. Per the source publication's procedure: A later analysis counted about 80 million unique TCR beta chains across the 550 to 800 repertoires, and 10 million to 11 million of these chains were shared by at least two donors. Raw reads were error-corrected and collapsed into unique sequences with a nearest-neighbor algorithm that merged closely related sequences to remove PCR and sequencing errors. Alignment of CDR3 sequences to IMGT reference sequences was used to assign V, D and J gene segments. For a sequence to be retained, at least a six-nucleotide match to both a V gene segment and a J gene segment was required. Rearrangements were called productive when the CDR3 lacked stop codons and stayed in frame with V and J; all others were non-productive. CDR3 was defined by IMGT convention, running from the second conserved V-encoded cysteine to the conserved J-encoded phenylalanine. The earlier analysis of about 610 of the donors excluded any sequence lacking an unambiguous match to a single V gene segment. In an earlier analysis of some 590 of the donors, V segments were called functional above 56.7% productive rearrangements and were called segregating when the between-donor standard deviation exceeded 5%. A statistical classification framework was built for diagnosing cytomegalovirus status from the catalog of TCR beta chain sequences. In a later analysis, V and J genes were assigned by comparing TCR nucleotide sequences against IMGT/GENE-DB human TR gene sequences. In a later analysis, CDR3 sequences and most-parsimonious VDJ recombination scenarios were assigned using the TCRdist pipeline. A later analysis defined each TCR beta chain by its CDR3 amino acid sequence plus V-gene family, and excluded reads lacking a unique V-gene family. To address suspected cross-contamination and a sequencing artifact, a later analysis removed some 620 highly shared, low-generation-probability nucleotide sequences. In a later analysis, a clonal expansion index was calculated for each public chain from normalized within-repertoire ranks of inferred template counts. In a later analysis, generation probabilities were computed using a VDJ recombination model fitted to out-of-frame rearrangements, and the results were checked against IGoR. In a later analysis, hypergeometric tests were used to score TCR-TCR, TCR-HLA and TCR-CMV co-occurrence, with a repertoire-size bias correction applied to TCR pairs. To estimate false discovery rates, a later analysis permuted the HLA or CMV assignments 20 times. In a later analysis, co-occurring TCRs were grouped with DBSCAN, and TCRdist sequence similarity was added when clustering was performed within HLA-allele-positive subsets. Repertoires with fewer than 30,000 or more than 120,000 public chains, plus five repertoires with anomalous nucleotide sharing, were excluded from co-occurrence clustering. Not all clones reach the TCRdb copy of this immuneACCESS table, which keeps in-frame sequences only. Checked studies attribute under half of the gap to unresolved V genes and leave the rest unexplained. For V, J and clone size, that table is used; D and trimming come from the DNA. This sample lists about 110,000 clones; under 85% were detected once. More than 4% of the sample rests with the top ten.

These data come from a study of cytomegalovirus exposure and HLA in healthy donors (TCRdb year 2017). Regarding the research as a whole: According to an earlier analysis of around 600 of the donors, about 180 million T cells yielded 117 million unique TCR beta sequences and about 300 Gb of sequence data. Typing coverage differed by locus: A, B, C, DRB1 and DQB1 were typed in about 620-640 donors, DQA1 in about 550, DPA1 in approximately 610, and DPB1 in around 440. The study was designed to test whether signatures of past pathogen exposure could be identified by cataloging public T cell receptors. Among the approximately 400 genotyped donors, approximately 82% belonged to the genetic ancestry cluster associated with self-reported Caucasian donors. Genome-wide SNP genotypes for about 60% of the roughly 670 donors were used in a later genetic analysis, which treated that subset as a discovery cohort. The study profiled the T cell repertoires of under 850 subjects by immunosequencing and related them to cytomegalovirus serostatus. Rather than drawing on any new phenotypic data, the later analysis identified candidate immune exposures from TCR beta sequences and the way those sequences occurred across donors. About 330 gigabases of sequencing data and around 80 million unique TCR sequences made up an early release that covered around 640 HLA-typed donors. Donor age, sex, ethnicity and CMV serostatus were collected together with the repertoire data. Because of strong linkage in the cohort, five DR-DQ haplotypes were treated as single units for association and clustering. HLA typing included class I and class II loci at four-digit resolution. On average, roughly 250,000 unique TCR beta nucleotide sequences were sequenced per donor among about 400 genotyped donors of the cohort, with about 17% of those sequences being non-productive. A later analysis re-analyzed previously published TCR beta repertoires from several hundred donors and added high-resolution HLA genotyping to study TCR occurrence patterns. An earlier analysis of 587 of the donors used high-throughput TCR beta sequencing to judge whether each TCR beta V gene segment behaved as functional or pseudogenic. High-throughput TCR immunosequencing, statistical association of individual TCRs with disease status, and machine learning were combined to predict cytomegalovirus infection status. All discovery cohort repertoires had been generated using a single sequencing platform. Besides the first cohort of about 730 subjects, a separate validation cohort made up of 120 different subjects was used. Beyond this particular receptor, the publication reports: Presence/absence analyses assumed roughly uniform sequencing depth across donors, an assumption that may not hold. Assigning TCR associations to individual alleles was difficult when HLA alleles, especially DR and DQ, strongly co-occurred. Because HLA typing was unavailable for some donors at each locus, only the typed subset was used in association tests. V-gene and J-gene trimming of TCR beta chains was associated with a missense DCLRE1C variant in a later genetic analysis, and the association was replicated in an independent cohort. Broadly in line with IMGT annotations, most TCR beta V segments showed up in productive rearrangements about 87% or about 30% of the time in an earlier analysis of some 590 of the donors. For the cohort, immune exposure information was limited to CMV serostatus. Three of the identified cytomegalovirus-associated TCR beta chains were confirmed in vitro to be specific for cytomegalovirus antigens. In a later analysis, HLA-associated TCR beta chains were found to be more clonally expanded and to have lower generation probabilities than equally common non-associated chains. Linkage disequilibrium might explain the correlated functional status among segregating V segments, but an unknown experimental factor could not be excluded. Some IMGT-functional V segments, including TRBV6-2 and TRBV6-3, could not be told apart with the 87-base-pair reads, so those segments were excluded. The classifier was reported to diagnose cytomegalovirus status with high specificity and sensitivity in both the original cohort and the validation cohort. A total of around 150 TCR beta chains were listed by the study as associated with cytomegalovirus. In a later genetic analysis, fewer N-insertions in productive TCRs were reported among donors in an Asian-associated ancestry cluster than the roughly 700-donor mean. A cluster of highly shared sequence variants was judged likely to represent a technical artifact of the sequencing pipeline. A later analysis reported that several top co-occurrence clusters appeared linked to parvovirus B19, influenza, CMV and Epstein-Barr virus. Across donors, most TCR sequences were observed very rarely, whereas some public TCRs were present in many individuals. Because counts were too low, 15 to 20 rarely observed V segments, including chromosome 9 orphons, were excluded from the earlier analysis of roughly 580 of the donors. Specific HLA alleles were associated with more than 15,000 TCR beta sequences at a false discovery rate of 0.05 in a later analysis. In this cohort, only TCR beta chains were sequenced, and detectable features were limited by the absence of alpha or paired-chain data. In a later analysis, most CMV-associated TCR beta chains were found to appear HLA-restricted, with HLA associations seemingly driven largely by CMV exposure. The authors suggested that the approach could potentially be extended to other disease states and immunological phenotypes. According to a later analysis, TCR association rates differed among HLA loci, with DRB1 alleles showing the most associated TCRs and HLA-C alleles showing the fewest. A further reported finding was that TCR beta sequences accurately predicted the HLA-A and HLA-B alleles for most subjects in the first cohort.

The cohort comprised 666 healthy bone marrow donors. Cohort members were all nominally healthy when sampled, although unrecorded immune exposures were likely present. The donor was CMV seronegative and was included in the group of approximately 350 seronegative cohort members. Each donor provided a peripheral blood sample, and peripheral blood mononuclear cells were used for TCR beta sequencing. Genomic DNA extraction from the blood cell samples was performed with the Qiagen DNeasy Blood Extraction Kit. Spanning cysteine to phenylalanine, the CDR3 consists of 15 amino acids. Only CDR3 DNA remains: 45 bases, in frame from the first base. The germline V gene provides CDR1 SGHRS and CDR2 YFSETQ. V gives up 4 bases and J gives up 9 bases, and the segment between their germline ends measures 20 bases.

The sequence was collected from a male donor in good health and CMV-seronegative. Recombination joined TRBV5-1 with TRBJ2-1; possibly the D gene is TRBD2, per 6 matching bases. The sequenced sample was PBMCs. The CDR3 has the sequence CASSPLASGRGEQFF. The base sequence is TGCGCCAGCAGCCCATTAGCTTCCGGGCGGGGTGAGCAGTTCTTC.